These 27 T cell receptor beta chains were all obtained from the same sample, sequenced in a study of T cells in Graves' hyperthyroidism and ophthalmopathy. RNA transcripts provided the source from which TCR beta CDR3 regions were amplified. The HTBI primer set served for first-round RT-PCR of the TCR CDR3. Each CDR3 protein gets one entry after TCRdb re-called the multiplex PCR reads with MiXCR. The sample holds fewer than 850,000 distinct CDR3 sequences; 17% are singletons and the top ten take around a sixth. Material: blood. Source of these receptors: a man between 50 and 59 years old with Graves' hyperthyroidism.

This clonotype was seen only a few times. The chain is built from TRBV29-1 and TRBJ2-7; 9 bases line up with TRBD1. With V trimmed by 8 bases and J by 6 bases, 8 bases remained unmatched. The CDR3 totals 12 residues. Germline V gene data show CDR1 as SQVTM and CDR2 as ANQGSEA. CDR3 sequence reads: CSYRGLSPEQYF. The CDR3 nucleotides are TGCAGCTACAGGGGGCTTTCCCCCGAGCAGTACTTC.

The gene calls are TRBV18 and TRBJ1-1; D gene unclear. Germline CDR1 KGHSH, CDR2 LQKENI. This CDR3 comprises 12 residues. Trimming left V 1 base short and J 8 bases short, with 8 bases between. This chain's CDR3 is CASSPRGGEAFF. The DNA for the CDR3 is TGTGCCAGCTCACCACGGGGTGGGGAAGCTTTCTTT.

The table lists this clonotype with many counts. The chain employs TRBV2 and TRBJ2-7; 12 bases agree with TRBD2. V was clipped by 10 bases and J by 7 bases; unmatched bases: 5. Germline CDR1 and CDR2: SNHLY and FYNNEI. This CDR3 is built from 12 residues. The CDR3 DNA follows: TGTGCCACGGGACTAGCGGGTAATGAGCAGTACTTC. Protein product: CATGLAGNEQYF.

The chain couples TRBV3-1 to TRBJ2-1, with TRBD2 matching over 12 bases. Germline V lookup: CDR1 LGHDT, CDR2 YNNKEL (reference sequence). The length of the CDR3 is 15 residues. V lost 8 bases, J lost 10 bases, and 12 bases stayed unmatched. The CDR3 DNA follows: TGTGCCAGCCAAAGACTAGCGGGAGTTCCGCAGGAGCAGTTCTTC. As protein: CASQRLAGVPQEQFF.

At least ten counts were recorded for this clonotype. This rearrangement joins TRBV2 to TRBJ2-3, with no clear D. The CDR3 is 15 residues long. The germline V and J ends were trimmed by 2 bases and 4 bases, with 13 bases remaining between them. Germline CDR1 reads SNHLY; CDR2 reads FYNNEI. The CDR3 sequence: CASSESSDGPDTQYF. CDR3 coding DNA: TGTGCCAGCAGTGAATCGTCCGATGGCCCAGATACGCAGTATTTT.

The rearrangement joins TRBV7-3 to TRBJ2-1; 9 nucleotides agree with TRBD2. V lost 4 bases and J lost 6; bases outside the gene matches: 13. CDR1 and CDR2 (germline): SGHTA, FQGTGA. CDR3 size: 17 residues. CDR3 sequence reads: CASSSKVIAGELNEQFF. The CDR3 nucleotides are TGTGCCAGCAGCTCGAAAGTTATAGCGGGAGAGCTCAATGAGCAGTTCTTC.

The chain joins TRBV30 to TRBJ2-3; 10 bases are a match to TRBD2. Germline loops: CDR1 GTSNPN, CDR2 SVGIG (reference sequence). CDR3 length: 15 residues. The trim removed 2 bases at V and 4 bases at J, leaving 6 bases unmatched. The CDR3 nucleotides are TGTGCCTGGAGTCGGCTAGCGGGAGCAGCAGATACGCAGTATTTT. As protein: CAWSRLAGAADTQYF.

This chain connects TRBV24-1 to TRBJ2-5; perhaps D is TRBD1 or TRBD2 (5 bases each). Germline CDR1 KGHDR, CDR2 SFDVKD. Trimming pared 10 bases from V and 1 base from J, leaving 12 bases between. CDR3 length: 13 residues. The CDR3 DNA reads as TGTGCCACTTCAACCGGGGCCCAAGAGACCCAGTACTTC. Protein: CATSTGAQETQYF.

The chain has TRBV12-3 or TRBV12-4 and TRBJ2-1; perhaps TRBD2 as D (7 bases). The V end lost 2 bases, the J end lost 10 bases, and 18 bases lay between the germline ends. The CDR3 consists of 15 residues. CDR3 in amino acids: CASSLFGGGVREQFF. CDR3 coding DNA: TGTGCCAGCAGTTTATTCGGAGGGGGGGTTCGGGAGCAGTTCTTC.

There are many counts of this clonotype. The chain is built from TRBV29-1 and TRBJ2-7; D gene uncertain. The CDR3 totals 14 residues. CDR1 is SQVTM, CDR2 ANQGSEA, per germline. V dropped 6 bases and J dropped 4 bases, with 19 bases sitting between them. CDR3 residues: CSVAGQQSGYEQYF. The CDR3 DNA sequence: TGCAGCGTAGCTGGTCAGCAGTCAGGATACGAGCAGTACTTC.

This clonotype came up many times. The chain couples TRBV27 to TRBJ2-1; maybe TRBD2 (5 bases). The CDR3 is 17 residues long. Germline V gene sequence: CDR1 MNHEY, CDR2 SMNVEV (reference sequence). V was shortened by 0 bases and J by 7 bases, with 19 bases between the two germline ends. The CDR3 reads CASSLSRGSGFGNEQFF. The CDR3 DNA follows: TGTGCCAGCAGTTTATCGAGAGGGAGTGGGTTCGGTAATGAGCAGTTCTTC.

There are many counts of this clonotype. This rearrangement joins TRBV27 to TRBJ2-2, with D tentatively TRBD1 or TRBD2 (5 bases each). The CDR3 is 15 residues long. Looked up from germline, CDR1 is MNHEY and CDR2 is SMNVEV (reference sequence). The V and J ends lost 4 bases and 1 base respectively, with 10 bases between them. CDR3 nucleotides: TGTGCCAGCAGTTCCCGGGACCAGAACACCGGGGAGCTGTTTTTT. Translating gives CASSSRDQNTGELFF.

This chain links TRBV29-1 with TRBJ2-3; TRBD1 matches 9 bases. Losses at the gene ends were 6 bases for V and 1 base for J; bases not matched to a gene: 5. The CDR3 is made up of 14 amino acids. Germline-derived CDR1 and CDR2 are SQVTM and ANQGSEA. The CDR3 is CSVGTGGGTDTQYF. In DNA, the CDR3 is TGCAGCGTCGGTACAGGGGGCGGCACAGATACGCAGTATTTT.

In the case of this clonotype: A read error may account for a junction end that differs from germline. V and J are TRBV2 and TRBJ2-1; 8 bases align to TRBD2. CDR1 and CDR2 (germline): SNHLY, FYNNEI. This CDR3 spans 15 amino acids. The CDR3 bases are TGTGCCAGCAGTATAAGCGGGAGCTCCTACAATGATCAGTGCTTC. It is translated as CASSISGSSYNDQCF.

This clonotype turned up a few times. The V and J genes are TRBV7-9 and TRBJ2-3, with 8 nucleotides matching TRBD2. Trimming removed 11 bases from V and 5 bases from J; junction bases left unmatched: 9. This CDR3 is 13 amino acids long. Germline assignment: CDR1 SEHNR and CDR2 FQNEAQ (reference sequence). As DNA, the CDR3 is TGTGCCCTTATCCGGGGGGGAAGAGATACGCAGTATTTT. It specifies CALIRGGRDTQYF.

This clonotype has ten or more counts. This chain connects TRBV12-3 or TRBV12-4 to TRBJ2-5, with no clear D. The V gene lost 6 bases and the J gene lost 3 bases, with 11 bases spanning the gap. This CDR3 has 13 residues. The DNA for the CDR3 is TGTGCCAGCAGGCGAAGCGCTGAAGAGACCCAGTACTTC. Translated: CASRRSAEETQYF.

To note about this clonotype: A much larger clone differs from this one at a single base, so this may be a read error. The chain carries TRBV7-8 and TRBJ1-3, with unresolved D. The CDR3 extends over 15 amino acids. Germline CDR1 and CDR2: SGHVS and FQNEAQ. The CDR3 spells CASSPQLTGGNTTYF. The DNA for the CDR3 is TGTGCCAGCAGCCCCCAGTTGACGGGTGGAAACACCACATATTTT.

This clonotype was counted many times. This chain's CDR3 is CASSLAANTEAFF. In nucleotides, the CDR3 is TGTGCCAGCAGCTTAGCGGCCAACACTGAAGCTTTCTTT. The chain has TRBV7-9 and TRBJ1-1; unclear D gene. This CDR3 is built from 13 residues. The V gene lost 0 bases and the J gene lost 2 bases, with 4 bases spanning the gap. The V gene's germline CDR1 is SEHNR and CDR2 FQNEAQ (reference sequence).

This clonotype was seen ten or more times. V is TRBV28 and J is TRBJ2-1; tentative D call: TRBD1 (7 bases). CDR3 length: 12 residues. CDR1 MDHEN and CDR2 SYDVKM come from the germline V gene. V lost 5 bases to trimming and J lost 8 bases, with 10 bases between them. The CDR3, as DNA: TGTGCCAGCAGTGACAGGGACTATGAGCAGTTCTTC. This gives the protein CASSDRDYEQFF.

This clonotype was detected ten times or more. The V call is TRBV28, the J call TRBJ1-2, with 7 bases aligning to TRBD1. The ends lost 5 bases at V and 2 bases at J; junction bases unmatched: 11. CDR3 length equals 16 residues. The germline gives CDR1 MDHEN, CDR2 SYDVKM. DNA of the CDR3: TGTGCCAGCAGTCCCCCGAGTCAGGGGGGGAACTATGGCTACACCTTC. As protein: CASSPPSQGGNYGYTF.

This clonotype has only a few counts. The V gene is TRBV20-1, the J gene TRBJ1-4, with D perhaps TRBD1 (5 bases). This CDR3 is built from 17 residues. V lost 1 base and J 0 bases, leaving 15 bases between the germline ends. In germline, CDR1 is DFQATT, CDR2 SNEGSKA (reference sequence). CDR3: CSARAKGREATNEKLFF. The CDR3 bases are TGCAGTGCTAGAGCCAAGGGCAGGGAAGCAACTAATGAAAAACTGTTTTTT.

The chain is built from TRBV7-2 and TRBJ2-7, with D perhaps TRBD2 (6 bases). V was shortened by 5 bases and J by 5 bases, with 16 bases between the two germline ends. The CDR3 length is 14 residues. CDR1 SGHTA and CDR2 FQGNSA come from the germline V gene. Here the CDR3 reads CASSGSTSPNEQYF. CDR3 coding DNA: TGTGCCAGCAGCGGAAGTACTAGCCCCAACGAGCAGTACTTC.

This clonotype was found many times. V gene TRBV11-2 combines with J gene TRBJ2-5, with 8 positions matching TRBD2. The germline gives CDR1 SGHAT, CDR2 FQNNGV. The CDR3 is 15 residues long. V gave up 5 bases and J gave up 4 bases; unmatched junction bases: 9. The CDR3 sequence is CASSLTGGWAETQYF. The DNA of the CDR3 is TGTGCCAGCAGCCTAACGGGAGGGTGGGCAGAGACCCAGTACTTC.

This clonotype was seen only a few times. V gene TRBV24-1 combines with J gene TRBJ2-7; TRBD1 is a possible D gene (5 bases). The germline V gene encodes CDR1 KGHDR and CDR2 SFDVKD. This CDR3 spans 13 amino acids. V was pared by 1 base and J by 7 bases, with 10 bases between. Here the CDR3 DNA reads TGTGCCACCAGTGATTTTTCAGGGCATGAGCAGTACTTC. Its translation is CATSDFSGHEQYF.

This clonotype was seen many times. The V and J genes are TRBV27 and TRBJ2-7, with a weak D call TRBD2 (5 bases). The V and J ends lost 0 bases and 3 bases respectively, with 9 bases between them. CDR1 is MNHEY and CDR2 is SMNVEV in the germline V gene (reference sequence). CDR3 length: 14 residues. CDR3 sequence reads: CASSLSSRDYEQYF. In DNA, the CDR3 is TGTGCCAGCAGTTTATCATCCCGGGACTACGAGCAGTACTTC.

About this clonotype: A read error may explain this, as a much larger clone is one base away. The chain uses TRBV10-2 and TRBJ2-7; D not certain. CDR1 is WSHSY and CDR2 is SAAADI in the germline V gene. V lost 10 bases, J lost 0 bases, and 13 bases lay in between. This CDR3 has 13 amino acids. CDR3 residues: CATTSESSYEQYF. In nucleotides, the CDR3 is TGCGCCACCACGTCGGAGAGCTCCTACGAGCAGTACTTC.

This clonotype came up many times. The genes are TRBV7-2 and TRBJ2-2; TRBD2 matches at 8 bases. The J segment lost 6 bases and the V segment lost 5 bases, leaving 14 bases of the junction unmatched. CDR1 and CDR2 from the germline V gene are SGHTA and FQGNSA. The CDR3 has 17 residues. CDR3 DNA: TGTGCCAGCAGCCCCTCCCAGACTAGCGCTTTATCCGGGGAGCTGTTTTTT. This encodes CASSPSQTSALSGELFF. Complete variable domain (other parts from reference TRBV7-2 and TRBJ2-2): GAGVSQSPSNKVTEKGKDVELRCDPISGHTALYWYRQSLGQGLEFLIYFQGNSAPDKSGLPSDRFSAERTGGSVSTLTIQRTQQEDSAVYLCASSPSQTSALSGELFFGEGSRLTVL.